These T cell receptor beta chains were read from a single sample in a study of OX40 agonist ivuxolimab in advanced cancers. Profiling relied on immunoSEQ multiplex PCR, and the TCRdb table lists in-frame clones only, not all of them. The table records roughly 83,000 clones, roughly 80% of them present only once. The sequences come from CD4+ or CD8+ T cells sorted from blood, collected in a trial of the OX40 agonist ivuxolimab. Source of these receptors: an adult with an advanced solid tumor such as melanoma, head and neck, liver or kidney cancer. The CDR3 runs from the conserved cysteine through the conserved F or W. The order of the fields is J gene, D gene, V gene, CDR3 DNA, CDR3 protein. The D gene is left open where the match is weak.

TRBJ1-1 NA TRBV9 TGTGCCAGCAGCTCTGGATCCTGGGGGACTGAAGCTTTCTTT CASSSGSWGTEAFF
TRBJ2-1 NA TRBV2 TGTGCCAGCAGTCCAAGAAACAATGAGCAGTTCTTC CASSPRNNEQFF
TRBJ2-5 NA TRBV6-1 TGTGCCAGCAGTGAAAGGGGGTTCCCCGAACAGACCGGGTACTTC CASSERGFPEQTGYF
TRBJ2-2 NA TRBV5-1 TGCGCCAGCAGACCCGGGACACCGAACACCGGGGAGCTGTTTTTT CASRPGTPNTGELFF
TRBJ2-2 TRBD2 TRBV2 TGTGCCAGCAGTGTGGGACTAGCGGGAACCGGGGAGCTGTTTTTT CASSVGLAGTGELFF
TRBJ2-3 NA TRBV30 TGTGCCTGGAAGGCAGGGGCCCATGGGCAGTATTTT CAWKAGAHGQYF
TRBJ2-1 TRBD2 TRBV11-2 TGTGCCAGCAGCACCCGGCTAGCGGGATCGGGGAATGAGCAGTTCTTC CASSTRLAGSGNEQFF
TRBJ1-5 NA TRBV19 TGTGCCAGTAGGACCCTGGACAGTCCTCCCAATCAGCCCCAGCATTTT CASRTLDSPPNQPQHF
TRBJ1-3 NA TRBV6-1 TGTGCCAGCAGCGAATGGGGTAGAGTAAAGATCGGGTCTGGAAACACCATATATTTT CASSEWGRVKIGSGNTIYF
TRBJ2-1 TRBD1 TRBV9 TGTGCCAGCAGCACCCGACAGGGTAGTTATGAGCAGTTCTTC CASSTRQGSYEQFF
TRBJ2-3 TRBD2 TRBV7-9 TGTGCCAGCAGCTTAGATCTAGCGGGACGCACAGATACGCAGTATTTT CASSLDLAGRTDTQYF
TRBJ1-2 TRBD1 TRBV18 TGTGCCAGCTCACCTTCCCGACAGGGGGAAGGCTACACCTTC CASSPSRQGEGYTF
TRBJ2-7 NA TRBV7-8 TGTGCCAGCAGCTTAGGGACAGAGCCGTTTTACGAGCAGTACTTC CASSLGTEPFYEQYF